The TCR beta chain described here comes from a study of Ad26.COV2.S vaccination and SARS-CoV-2 variants. Whole-study context: Intramuscular Ad26.COV2.S at 5x10^10 or 1x10^11 viral particles.

Remarks on this clone: The antigen remains undetermined.

Study-wide points: CD8+ and CD4+ T cells specific for spike reportedly responded with substantial breadth after vaccination.

The treatment denotes: 19 received Ad26.COV2.S at low or high dose, single or two shots; several received placebo; per-sample allocation not given. It was on day 63 after the first vaccine or placebo injection that samples were taken. Only in-frame clones appear in the TCRdb table, and some are missing; sequencing was by immunoSEQ multiplex PCR. The data hold roughly 400,000 clones, with about 92% observed a single time. The V and J ends lost 4 bases and 5 bases respectively, with 9 bases between them. CDR3 size: 13 residues. The germline CDR1 and CDR2 sequences are SEHNR and FQNEAQ (reference sequence).

The chain recombines TRBV7-9 with TRBJ1-5, with unresolved D. This TCR came from a person aged 18-60 years who received the Ad26.COV2.S COVID-19 vaccine or a placebo. This sample comprised peripheral blood, obtained in a trial of Ad26.COV2.S vaccine versus placebo. The CDR3 protein is CASSYGRDQPQHF. Written as DNA, the CDR3 is TGTGCCAGCAGCTATGGACGGGATCAGCCCCAGCATTTT.